The 28 T cell receptor beta chains presented below share a single source sample, sequenced in a study of T-cell reconstitution after alpha-beta-depleted transplantation in children. During its preparation, the TCRbeta library received unique molecular identifiers. Each CDR3 protein gets one entry after TCRdb re-called the PCR reads with MiXCR. The table records about 500,000 distinct CDR3 sequences, over 25% of them present only once. This specimen consisted of PBMCs from the stem cell graft donor, obtained from the stem cell graft. The receptors were gathered from a human donor who donated a stem cell graft to a child with aplastic anemia.

The chain links TRBV18 to TRBJ2-1; TRBD2 matches 8 bases. There are 15 residues in the CDR3. The V and J ends lost 4 bases and 4 bases, in that order; junction bases with no gene match: 6. The germline V gene encodes CDR1 KGHSH and CDR2 LQKENI. The CDR3 sequence is CASSQTSDNYNEQFF. In nucleotides, the CDR3 is TGTGCCAGCTCACAGACTAGCGACAATTACAATGAGCAGTTCTTC.

The chain links TRBV29-1 to TRBJ2-3; TRBD2 agrees at 12 bases. From germline, CDR1 is SQVTM and CDR2 ANQGSEA. The CDR3 is 18 residues long. V was pared by 7 bases and J by 0 bases, with 14 bases of the junction left unmatched. DNA for the CDR3: TGCAGCGCCTCGGGACTAGCGGGCAAATACTCTAGCACAGATACGCAGTATTTT. Amino acids: CSASGLAGKYSSTDTQYF.

This chain joins TRBV7-8 and TRBJ2-5; the D is unclear. Between the trimmed V and J ends, which lost 1 base and 0 bases, there was a span of 6 bases. This CDR3 is 14 amino acids long. Germline CDR1 reads SGHVS; CDR2 reads FQNEAQ. The CDR3 loop reads CASSLVVYQETQYF. The DNA of the CDR3 is TGTGCCAGCAGCTTAGTGGTCTACCAAGAGACCCAGTACTTC.

This chain connects TRBV28 to TRBJ2-1; maybe TRBD1 (6 bases). This CDR3 contains 15 residues. With 6 bases removed from V and 4 bases from J, the gap between germline ends came to 16 bases. The V gene's germline CDR1 is MDHEN and CDR2 SYDVKM. The CDR3 DNA reads as TGTGCCAGCAGCCTCCCCGAGGACAGATACAATGAGCAGTTCTTC. This sequence encodes CASSLPEDRYNEQFF.

This clonotype was recorded a few times. V usage is TRBV5-1 and J usage is TRBJ1-5; D might be TRBD1 (6 bases). The CDR3 runs to 14 residues. From germline, CDR1 is SGHRS and CDR2 YFSETQ. The V end lost 4 bases, the J end lost 2 bases, and 10 bases lay between the germline ends. CDR3 nucleotide sequence: TGCGCCAGCAGCGAGGGACACGGCAATCAGCCCCAGCATTTT. This translates into CASSEGHGNQPQHF. Together with reference TRBV5-1 and TRBJ1-5, the CDR3 gives the full variable domain: KAGVTQTPRYLIKTRGQQVTLSCSPISGHRSVSWYQQTPGQGLQFLFEYFSETQRNKGNFPGRFSGRQFSNSRSEMNVSTLELGDSALYLCASSEGHGNQPQHFGDGTRLSIL.

J is TRBJ2-7 and V is TRBV10-2, with 14 bases aligning to TRBD2. The CDR3 consists of 15 residues. V shed 8 bases and J 7 bases; nucleotides not matched to a gene: 10. From germline, CDR1 is WSHSY and CDR2 SAAADI. CDR3 sequence reads: CASADGTSGRFEQYV. CDR3 coding DNA: TGCGCCAGCGCGGACGGGACTAGCGGGAGATTTGAGCAGTACGTC.

In this sample, this clonotype turned up a few times. The genes are TRBV7-6 and TRBJ2-1; TRBD2 is a possible D gene (7 bases). The V end lost 3 bases, the J end lost 7 bases, and 25 bases lay between the germline ends. Germline CDR1 SGHVS, CDR2 FNYEAQ. The CDR3 consists of 18 residues. In DNA, the CDR3 is TGTGCCAGCAGCTTCTCCCGCGTCGGGGGGCGGGAAGGGAATGAGCAGTTCTTC. Protein product: CASSFSRVGGREGNEQFF.

This clonotype was picked up a small number of times. The junction and the germline gene differ at one end; a read error may be behind it. The rearrangement joins TRBV6-5 to TRBJ2-3, with TRBD1 as a possible D gene (6 bases). This CDR3 is 12 amino acids long. Germline lookup yields CDR1 MNHEY and CDR2 SVGAGI. CDR3 loop: CASSSTFSDRFF. In nucleotides, the CDR3 is TGTGCCAGCAGCTCCACGTTCTCCGACAGGTTTTTT.

The chain is built from TRBV6-5 and TRBJ2-7; D uncertain. V shed 2 bases and J shed 2 bases, with 10 bases lying between them. The CDR3 is 14 residues long. CDR1 is MNHEY and CDR2 is SVGAGI in the germline V gene. The CDR3 region has the DNA TGTGCCAGCAGTTACGGGCAAGGACCCTACGAGCAGTACGTC. This translates into CASSYGQGPYEQYV.

The rearrangement joins TRBV18 to TRBJ2-6; perhaps TRBD2 as D (5 bases). CDR3 length equals 17 residues. Trimming took 1 base from V and 0 from J, leaving 10 bases between them. Germline V CDR1 and CDR2: KGHSH, LQKENI. DNA of the CDR3: TGTGCCAGCTCACCACAGACAACTAGCTCTGGGGCCAACGTCCTGACTTTC. Its protein is CASSPQTTSSGANVLTF.

This chain links TRBV27 with TRBJ1-5, with D unresolved. From germline, CDR1 is MNHEY and CDR2 SMNVEV (reference sequence). V dropped 1 base and J dropped 5 bases, with 6 bases sitting between them. The CDR3 is 13 residues long. CDR3 bases: TGTGCCAGCAGTTTATTCTTGGATCAGCCCCAGCATTTT. It yields the protein CASSLFLDQPQHF.

The chain carries TRBV5-1 and TRBJ2-5; tentatively, D is TRBD1 or TRBD2 (5 bases each). The CDR3 extends over 13 amino acids. V lost 5 bases and J 1 base, leaving 9 bases between the germline ends. The germline V gene encodes CDR1 SGHRS and CDR2 YFSETQ. The CDR3 nucleotides read TGCGCCAGCAGAAGGGACGGCCAAGAGACCCAGTACTTC. It encodes CASRRDGQETQYF. Full variable domain (outside the CDR3, taken from reference TRBV5-1 and TRBJ2-5): KAGVTQTPRYLIKTRGQQVTLSCSPISGHRSVSWYQQTPGQGLQFLFEYFSETQRNKGNFPGRFSGRQFSNSRSEMNVSTLELGDSALYLCASRRDGQETQYFGPGTRLLVL.

This chain joins TRBV11-2 and TRBJ2-1, with D possibly being TRBD1 (6 bases). The CDR3 is 14 amino acids. Germline lookup yields CDR1 SGHAT and CDR2 FQNNGV. The V end lost 10 bases, the J end lost 4 bases, and 17 bases lay between the germline ends. The CDR3 is CATQGPDLYNEQFF. CDR3 bases: TGTGCCACCCAGGGGCCGGACTTATACAATGAGCAGTTCTTC.

Remarks on this clonotype: A single base separates this from a much larger clone, so it may be a read error. The chain recombines TRBV14 with TRBJ2-5; D gene uncertain. Germline assignment: CDR1 SGHDN and CDR2 FVKESK. The V gene lost 1 base and the J gene lost 5 bases, with 2 bases spanning the gap. CDR3 length equals 11 residues. CDR3 in amino acids: CASSQVETQYF. The CDR3 bases are TGTGCCAGCAGCCAAGTGGAGACCCAGTACTTC.

The gene calls are TRBV11-2 and TRBJ1-5; weak D call: TRBD1 (6 bases). CDR3 length equals 17 residues. Trimming cost V 6 bases and J 0 bases, with 18 bases left between them. Looked up from germline, CDR1 is SGHAT and CDR2 is FQNNGV. The chain's CDR3 is CASRGDRSVYSNQPQHF. CDR3 in DNA: TGTGCCAGCAGAGGCGACAGGTCGGTTTATAGCAATCAGCCCCAGCATTTT. The whole variable domain, filled in from reference TRBV11-2 and TRBJ1-5, reads EAGVAQSPRYKIIEKRQSVAFWCNPISGHATLYWYQQILGQGPKLLIQFQNNGVVDDSQLPKDRFSAERLKGVDSTLKIQPAKLEDSAVYLCASRGDRSVYSNQPQHFGDGTRLSIL.

The gene calls are TRBV18 and TRBJ1-2, with D unclear. This CDR3 has 14 amino acids. V lost 10 bases and J 8 bases, leaving 23 bases between the germline ends. Germline V CDR1 and CDR2: KGHSH, LQKENI. In nucleotides, the CDR3 is TGTGCCACCGGGTGGCTCGGCAGCCAGAGAGGCTACACCTTC. Protein product: CATGWLGSQRGYTF.

There are a few counts of this clonotype. The chain couples TRBV6-5 to TRBJ2-7, with D perhaps TRBD1 or TRBD2 (5 bases each). V lost 3 bases, J lost 2 bases, and 14 bases lay in between. The CDR3 runs to 15 residues. Germline loops: CDR1 MNHEY, CDR2 SVGAGI. CDR3 nucleotide sequence: TGTGCCAGCAGTTATGGGGGAACTCCAACCTACGAGCAGTACTTC. It is translated as CASSYGGTPTYEQYF.

This clonotype was detected a few times. The DNA of the CDR3 is TGCGCCAGCAGCCAAGACGGACAACTAGCGACCCACGAGCAGTACTTC. Its protein product is CASSQDGQLATHEQYF. The J gene is TRBJ2-7, the V gene TRBV4-3; 7 bases are shared with TRBD2. CDR3 length equals 16 residues. With 0 bases clipped from V and 5 bases from J, the junction kept 10 bases outside the gene matches. The germline gives CDR1 LGHNA, CDR2 YSLEER.

The J gene is TRBJ1-5, the V gene TRBV20-1; D remains ambiguous. CDR1 and CDR2 (germline): DFQATT, SNEGSKA (reference sequence). The CDR3 is made up of 16 amino acids. The ends were cut back, 1 base at V and 0 bases at J, with 13 bases in the middle. CDR3 loop: CSARVRRSDSNQPQHF. The CDR3 nucleotides read TGCAGTGCTAGAGTAAGGCGTAGCGATAGCAATCAGCCCCAGCATTTT.

This clonotype was found a few times. V and J are TRBV5-1 and TRBJ2-3, with TRBD1 matching 9 bases. After removal of 3 bases from V and 4 bases from J, the junction contained 6 bases not matched to a gene. The V gene's germline CDR1 is SGHRS and CDR2 YFSETQ. The CDR3 loop spans 15 amino acids. CDR3 DNA: TGCGCCAGCAGCTCGGGACAGGGTAGCGCAGATACGCAGTATTTT. The encoded protein is CASSSGQGSADTQYF. The full variable domain, rest sourced from reference TRBV5-1 and TRBJ2-3, is KAGVTQTPRYLIKTRGQQVTLSCSPISGHRSVSWYQQTPGQGLQFLFEYFSETQRNKGNFPGRFSGRQFSNSRSEMNVSTLELGDSALYLCASSSGQGSADTQYFGPGTRLTVL.

V and J are TRBV19 and TRBJ1-1; TRBD1 might be the D (5 bases). V dropped 4 bases and J dropped 0 bases, with 9 bases sitting between them. This CDR3 region has 14 residues. Per germline, CDR1 LNHDA and CDR2 SQIVND (reference sequence). In DNA, the CDR3 is TGTGCCAGTAGTACGGGGGGTATGAACACTGAAGCTTTCTTT. It codes for CASSTGGMNTEAFF.

Remarks on this clonotype: One base away lies a much larger clone, so this may be a sequencing read error. The J gene is TRBJ1-1, the V gene TRBV10-1; TRBD1 matches at 8 bases. CDR1 is WNHNN, CDR2 SYGVQD, per germline (reference sequence). After removal of 4 bases from V and 6 bases from J, the junction contained 7 bases not matched to a gene. The CDR3 is made up of 14 amino acids. CDR3 residues: CASSGTGRDAEAFF. The CDR3 DNA reads TGCGCCAGCAGTGGGACAGGGAGGGACGCTGAAGCTTTCTTT.

The rearrangement joins TRBV10-3 to TRBJ2-7; 9 nucleotides match TRBD1. Germline CDR1 and CDR2: ENHRY and SYGVKD. With 4 bases clipped from V and 3 bases from J, the junction kept 7 bases outside the gene matches. This CDR3 is built from 15 residues. The CDR3 loop reads CAISADTGGYYEQYF. In nucleotides, the CDR3 is TGTGCCATCAGTGCCGATACAGGGGGCTACTACGAGCAGTACTTC.

This clonotype showed up just a few times. This sequence joins TRBV7-2 and TRBJ1-5; no reliable D call. Germline CDR1 is SGHTA and CDR2 is FQGNSA. V was trimmed by 1 base and J by 5 bases, leaving 6 bases between them. The CDR3 length is 13 residues. In DNA, the CDR3 is TGTGCCAGCAGCTTAGAACGGGATCAGCCCCAGCATTTT. This codes for CASSLERDQPQHF.

This clonotype turned up a few times. This chain joins TRBV15 and TRBJ2-1; the match to TRBD2 covers 13 bases. The CDR3 length is 17 residues. Per germline, CDR1 LNHNV and CDR2 YYDKDF (reference sequence). The V segment lost 1 base and the J segment 8 bases; nucleotides outside the gene matches: 8. CDR3 loop: CATSRGLGLAGVDEQFF. The CDR3 DNA is TGTGCCACCAGCAGAGGCCTAGGACTAGCGGGAGTCGATGAGCAGTTCTTC.

The chain couples TRBV30 to TRBJ1-3; D is unclear. Germline assignment: CDR1 GTSNPN and CDR2 SVGIG (reference sequence). Trimming removed 0 bases from V and 7 bases from J, with 16 bases in between. The CDR3 has 15 residues. CDR3 residues: CAWSVTFGVRNTIYF. The CDR3 coding sequence is TGTGCCTGGAGTGTAACCTTCGGGGTACGGAACACCATATATTTT.

The chain combines TRBV20-1 with TRBJ2-1; 7 positions agree with TRBD2. The CDR3 is 17 amino acids. V dropped 3 bases and J dropped 0; count of bases not matched to a gene: 11. The germline V gene encodes CDR1 DFQATT and CDR2 SNEGSKA (reference sequence). CDR3 bases: TGCAGTGCTAGTGGGGACCTAGCGGTTAGCTCCTACAATGAGCAGTTCTTC. As protein: CSASGDLAVSSYNEQFF.

The rearrangement uses TRBV7-7 and TRBJ2-3; 8 bases fit TRBD2. CDR3 size: 16 residues. Germline assignment: CDR1 SSHAT and CDR2 FNYEAQ (reference sequence). V gave up 5 bases and J gave up 1 base; unmatched junction bases: 8. CDR3 residues: CASSPTGREGTDTQYF. CDR3 nucleotides: TGTGCCAGCAGCCCTACCGGGAGGGAGGGCACAGATACGCAGTATTTT.